This T cell receptor (beta chain) was recovered during a study of CD4+ T cells in melanoma. Study findings and constraints: Diverse differentiation states were reported for melanoma neoantigen-specific CD4+ T cells. A reported correlation linked neoantigen-specific CD4+ T cells to CD8+, macrophage and B cell function.

With respect to this clone: What it recognizes is unknown.

Sequencing was performed with immunoSEQ multiplex PCR; in TCRdb, only in-frame clones are kept and a portion is missing. The sample gives over 100,000 clones, roughly 90% of which show up once; roughly 3.5% is in the top ten. The sequencing input was peripheral blood. The clonotype was recovered from a human donor with melanoma.

CDR3 coding DNA: TGTGCCAGCGCCCGGACTAGCGGGAAGGGTCTGACGGGTGAGCAGTTCTTC. This sequence encodes CASARTSGKGLTGEQFF. This chain connects TRBV7-7 to TRBJ2-1; 12 nucleotides agree with TRBD2. Trimming removed 8 bases from V and 9 bases from J; junction bases left unmatched: 17. Germline V gene sequence: CDR1 SSHAT, CDR2 FNYEAQ (reference sequence). The CDR3 is 17 residues long.